These T cell receptor beta chains were read from a single sample in a study of blood T cell repertoires in COVID-19. Method: immunoSEQ multiplex PCR; TCRdb's copy keeps in-frame clones and lacks some. The sample carries about 75,000 clones, about four fifths recorded once. Material for sequencing was peripheral blood. Receptor source: a woman of 80 years or more with active or convalescent COVID-19. CDR3s include the opening cysteine and the closing phenylalanine or tryptophan. Fields, in order: CDR3 DNA, CDR3 protein, J gene, V gene, clone size, D gene. A D gene is named only where the DNA matches it firmly. Clone size is shown for a subset of rows, as once, few, many or a class of expanded clone.

TGCGCCAGCAGCTTGGCGGGGGGGTGGAATGAGCAGTTCTTC CASSLAGGWNEQFF TRBJ2-1 TRBV5-1 . TRBD2
TGTGCCAGTAGCCAGGACAGAGATACGCAGTATTTT CASSQDRDTQYF TRBJ2-3 TRBV19 once .
TGTGCCAGCAAATGGACAGCCGAGAGCACAGATACGCAGTATTTT CASKWTAESTDTQYF TRBJ2-3 TRBV21-1 . .
TGCGCCAGCTCCCGGGACTCCCTCTACGAGCAGTACTTC CASSRDSLYEQYF TRBJ2-7 TRBV5-1 . .
TGTGCCAGCAGTTACTCGACAGCCACGAGCTCCTACGAGCAGTACTTC CASSYSTATSSYEQYF TRBJ2-7 TRBV6-5 . .
TGCGCCAGCAGTGAAGGACAGGCAACTCAGTTCTTC CASSEGQATQFF TRBJ2-1 TRBV10-1 . TRBD1
TGTGCCAGCAGCGTAAAAACTAGCGGCACAGATACGCAGTATTTT CASSVKTSGTDTQYF TRBJ2-3 TRBV27 few TRBD2
TGTGCCACCAACCGGGACAGGGGAGGAGGGGAAAAACTGTTTTTT CATNRDRGGGEKLFF TRBJ1-4 TRBV24-1 . TRBD1
TGTGCCAGCACCGGTGACACTGAAGCTTTCTTT CASTGDTEAFF TRBJ1-1 TRBV5-6 . .
TGTGCCAGCAGCTTAATCGTGACAGGGGGCGCGTACGAGCAGTACTTC CASSLIVTGGAYEQYF TRBJ2-7 TRBV7-9 . TRBD1
TGTGCCAGCAGTAAAAACAGGGGTAACTATGGCTACACCTTC CASSKNRGNYGYTF TRBJ1-2 TRBV6-5 . TRBD1
TGTGCCAGCAGTGACCCCCGATCTAGCGGGAGAAGCACAGATACGCAGTATTTT CASSDPRSSGRSTDTQYF TRBJ2-3 TRBV25-1 . TRBD2
TGTGCCAGCAGCGTAGGCGGGGCGAATCAGCCCCAGCATTTT CASSVGGANQPQHF TRBJ1-5 TRBV9 . .
TGTGCCAGCAGTGCCGCCGGGACAGGGTTAGGGGAGACCCAGTACTTC CASSAAGTGLGETQYF TRBJ2-5 TRBV6-6 . TRBD1
TGCGCCAGCAGCCAAGATATGGTAGCGGGGGCTCTAGGCACAGATACGCAGTATTTT CASSQDMVAGALGTDTQYF TRBJ2-3 TRBV4-3 . TRBD2
TGTGCCAGCAGCGAACCGGGACAGGGCTATTCGGGCTACACCTTC CASSEPGQGYSGYTF TRBJ1-2 TRBV6-2/TRBV6-3 . TRBD1
TGTGCCAGCAGCTTCAGCGGACTAGCGGGGGTTGAGCAGTTCTTC CASSFSGLAGVEQFF TRBJ2-1 TRBV5-6 . TRBD2
TGTGCCAGCAGCCAAGCCGAACAGGGGTTGTGGGAGACCCAGTACTTC CASSQAEQGLWETQYF TRBJ2-5 TRBV4-2 . TRBD1
TGTGCCAGCAGTTACTCGACAGGATCCTACAATGAGCAGTTCTTC CASSYSTGSYNEQFF TRBJ2-1 TRBV6-5 . .
TGTGCCAGCAGTGGCCCGACAGTCTACTCTGGGGCCAACGTCCTGACTTTC CASSGPTVYSGANVLTF TRBJ2-6 TRBV25-1 . .
TGTGCCAGTAGTATAGAAGTCCAACACGTGGGGGGTCAGTACTTC CASSIEVQHVGGQYF TRBJ2-4 TRBV19 many .
TGTGCCAGCAGCTTAGGTTTTGGGCCCCAGTACAATGAGCAGTTCTTC CASSLGFGPQYNEQFF TRBJ2-1 TRBV11-3 once .
TGCGCCAGCAGCGAGACGACAGGGGGAGGGTTCCAGCAGTACTTC CASSETTGGGFQQYF TRBJ2-7 TRBV5-1 . TRBD1
TGCGCCAGCAGCCAAGTCGCGGCAGTAAAAAATCAGCCCCAGCATTTT CASSQVAAVKNQPQHF TRBJ1-5 TRBV4-1 . .
TGTGCCAGTGGGGCAGGGGGTCCCTACGAGCAGTACTTC CASGAGGPYEQYF TRBJ2-7 TRBV27 . TRBD1
TGCAGCGTTGAACTTGTCAGGTTCAGAGAGACCCAGTACTTC CSVELVRFRETQYF TRBJ2-5 TRBV29-1 . .
TGTGCCAGCAGTTACTCGTTCCAGGGCAAAAACATTCAGTACTTC CASSYSFQGKNIQYF TRBJ2-4 TRBV6-8 . .
TGTGCCAGCAGTGCCCCGACAGGGGGCTCAGATACGCAGTATTTT CASSAPTGGSDTQYF TRBJ2-3 TRBV28 . TRBD1
TGTGCCAGCAGTGAAATCAAGACTGGAGGGCCCCAGCATTTT CASSEIKTGGPQHF TRBJ1-5 TRBV2 . .
TGTGCCAGCAGCGCCCGGACAGGGTATTTGTCGGGTGAGCAGTTCTTC CASSARTGYLSGEQFF TRBJ2-1 TRBV7-6 once TRBD1
TGTGCCAGCAGCCACAACAGGGAGAACACTGAAGCTTTCTTT CASSHNRENTEAFF TRBJ1-1 TRBV7-9 . .
TGTGCCAGCAAAGAGCGACAGGGTAATGAAAAACTGTTTTTT CASKERQGNEKLFF TRBJ1-4 TRBV28 . TRBD1
TGCGCCAGCAGCTTGGTCCATGGAGGGACCGGGAGCTACGAGCAGTACTTC CASSLVHGGTGSYEQYF TRBJ2-7 TRBV5-1 once .
TGTGCCAGCAGCTTGACAGGATACTCTGGAAACACCATATATTTT CASSLTGYSGNTIYF TRBJ1-3 TRBV7-2 . .
TGTGCCAGCAGTTACTCGATTGGTTTGGCCAGTTCTGGCTACACCTTC CASSYSIGLASSGYTF TRBJ1-2 TRBV6-5 . .
TGTGCCAGTAGTAGATTCTTCGGACAGGGGGCTGGAAACACCATATATTTT CASSRFFGQGAGNTIYF TRBJ1-3 TRBV19 . TRBD1